This T cell receptor delta chain was found in a study of γδ T cells in repeated Plasmodium falciparum infection. Study-wide background: The natural-infection arm compared Malian children under seasonal malaria with matched Australian children. Samples were taken at baseline, before some infections, and 21 days after each.

Concerning this clone itself: This likely came from a read error, as a far larger clone is one base away. Other DNA sequences in this specimen translate into the identical CDR3.

TCRdb made new clone calls on the multiplex PCR reads using CATT. The sample gives around 50,000 delta-chain clones, more than 1.5% of which show up once; roughly 25% is in the top ten. Specimen: gamma-delta T cells from blood. The clonotype originates from a pool of human donors (malaria-infected and uninfected, not separated).

The CDR3 reads CALGDPRSGLPTYFYWGILTGSDKLIF. CDR3 in DNA: TGTGCTCTTGGGGACCCCCGGTCCGGCCTTCCCACGTACTTCTACTGGGGGATACTGACAGGCTCCGATAAACTCATCTTT. The rearrangement uses TRDV1 and TRDJ1, with TRDD3 matching over 12 bases. TCRdb carries no J gene annotation; the J gene was assigned here by matching the DNA with germline. Unmatched junction bases numbered 38, after V lost 3 bases and J lost 3 bases. The CDR3 runs 27 residues. In germline, CDR1 is TSWWSYY, CDR2 QGS.